These T cell receptor beta chains were read from a single sample in a study of blood T cell repertoires in COVID-19. This table comes from immunoSEQ multiplex PCR, and its TCRdb copy is limited to in-frame clones, with some not included. Here the sample spans about 270,000 clones, about 82% being singletons. Material for sequencing was PBMCs or T cells enriched from blood (not recorded which). Receptors originate from a woman between 50 and 59 years old with acute COVID-19. CDR3s include the opening cysteine and the closing phenylalanine or tryptophan. The order of the fields is V gene, J gene, clone size, D gene, CDR3 protein, CDR3 DNA. A D gene is named only where the DNA matches it firmly. Clone size is given for some rows only: seen once, a few or many times, or a class if the clone is expanded.

TRBV5-5	TRBJ1-5	once	TRBD1	CASSWGTGNQPQHF	TGTGCCAGCAGCTGGGGGACAGGGAATCAGCCCCAGCATTTT
TRBV28	TRBJ1-5	.	TRBD1	CASSSQGRQPQHF	TGTGCCAGCAGTTCACAGGGGAGGCAGCCCCAGCATTTT
TRBV2	TRBJ1-2	.	.	CASTGTGNYGYTF	TGTGCCAGCACCGGGACTGGGAACTATGGCTACACCTTC
TRBV14	TRBJ2-2	once	TRBD1	CASSPWDSLNTGELFF	TGTGCCAGCAGCCCCTGGGACAGCTTGAACACCGGGGAGCTGTTTTTT
TRBV5-1	TRBJ2-4	.	TRBD2	CASSSGLAGGGDIQYF	TGCGCCAGCAGCTCGGGACTAGCGGGGGGCGGGGACATTCAGTACTTC
TRBV9	TRBJ1-1	.	.	CASSVGQVDEAFF	TGTGCCAGCAGCGTAGGACAGGTTGATGAAGCTTTCTTT
TRBV11-2	TRBJ2-3	.	TRBD2	CASSLGASGDTDTQYF	TGTGCCAGCAGCTTAGGGGCTAGCGGAGACACAGATACGCAGTATTTT
TRBV3-1/TRBV3-2	TRBJ1-1	.	TRBD1	CASSQGDRGPGNTEAFF	TGTGCCAGCAGCCAAGGGGACAGGGGGCCAGGGAACACTGAAGCTTTCTTT
TRBV14	TRBJ1-4	.	.	CASRPTDRSNEKLFF	TGTGCCAGCAGACCGACGGACAGATCTAATGAAAAACTGTTTTTT
TRBV14	TRBJ1-6	.	TRBD1	CASSQRQGGRSPLHF	TGTGCCAGCAGCCAACGACAGGGGGGACGTTCACCCCTCCACTTT
TRBV19	TRBJ2-3	.	.	CASTSAWALDTQYF	TGTGCCAGTACCTCCGCGTGGGCTTTAGATACGCAGTATTTT